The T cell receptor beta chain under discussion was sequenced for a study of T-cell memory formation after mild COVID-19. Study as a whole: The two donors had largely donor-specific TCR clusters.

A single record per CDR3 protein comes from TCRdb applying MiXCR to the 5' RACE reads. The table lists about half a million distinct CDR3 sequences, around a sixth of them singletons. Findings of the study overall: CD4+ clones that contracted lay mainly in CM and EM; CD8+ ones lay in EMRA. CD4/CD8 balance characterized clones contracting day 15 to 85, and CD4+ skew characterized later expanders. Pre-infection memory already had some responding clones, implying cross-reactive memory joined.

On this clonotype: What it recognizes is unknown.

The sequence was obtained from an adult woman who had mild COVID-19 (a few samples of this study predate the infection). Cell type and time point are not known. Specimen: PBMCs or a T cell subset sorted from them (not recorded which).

CDR3 protein: CATTTSGGLNTGELFF. The CDR3 DNA is TGTGCCACTACGACTAGCGGGGGTCTCAACACCGGGGAGCTGTTTTTT. The chain couples TRBV2 to TRBJ2-2; TRBD2 matches at 12 bases. Losses at the gene ends were 10 bases for V and 2 bases for J; bases not matched to a gene: 8. Germline V gene lookup returns CDR1 SNHLY and CDR2 FYNNEI. The CDR3 length is 16 residues.